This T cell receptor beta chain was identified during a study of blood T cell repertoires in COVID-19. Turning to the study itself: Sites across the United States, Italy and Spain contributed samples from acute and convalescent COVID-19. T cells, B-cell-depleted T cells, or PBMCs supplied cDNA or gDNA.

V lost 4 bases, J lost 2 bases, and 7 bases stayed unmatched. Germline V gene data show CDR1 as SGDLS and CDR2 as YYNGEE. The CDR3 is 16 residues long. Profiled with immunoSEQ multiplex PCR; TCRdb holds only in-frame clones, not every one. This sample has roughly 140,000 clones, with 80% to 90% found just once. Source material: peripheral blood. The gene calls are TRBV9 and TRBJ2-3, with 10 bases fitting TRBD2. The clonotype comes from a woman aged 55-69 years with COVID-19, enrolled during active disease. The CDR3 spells CASSTASGGDTDTQYF. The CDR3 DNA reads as TGTGCCAGCAGCACCGCTAGCGGGGGTGACACAGATACGCAGTATTTT.